These 32 T cell receptor beta chains came from one sample sequenced in a study of blood T cell repertoires in COVID-19. Using immunoSEQ multiplex PCR, the repertoire was profiled, and TCRdb retains in-frame clones only, with some absent. Here the sample spans 70,000 or so clones, about 80% being singletons. Specimen: peripheral blood. Receptor source: a woman in her 70s with acute or convalescent COVID-19.

The rearrangement links TRBV6-5 to TRBJ2-2; 10 bases fit TRBD1. The CDR3 extends over 16 amino acids. V lost 2 bases and J lost 7; bases outside the gene matches: 7. Per the germline V gene, CDR1 is MNHEY and CDR2 is SVGAGI. The CDR3 sequence: CASSYGRQGADGELFF. CDR3 nucleotides: TGTGCCAGCAGTTACGGCAGACAGGGGGCGGACGGGGAGCTGTTTTTT.

Regarding this clone: The sample carries other DNA sequences with the same CDR3. V and J are TRBV12-3 or TRBV12-4 and TRBJ1-1; D gene uncertain. V lost 3 bases and J 1 base, leaving 6 bases between the germline ends. The length of the CDR3 is 13 residues. The CDR3 loop reads CASSFTGNTEAFF. CDR3 coding DNA: TGTGCCAGCAGTTTTACGGGGAACACTGAAGCTTTCTTT.

V gene TRBV7-2 combines with J gene TRBJ1-6, with D possibly TRBD1 on 5 matching bases. The CDR3 runs 13 residues. Per germline, CDR1 SGHTA and CDR2 FQGNSA. The V and J ends lost 5 bases and 8 bases respectively, with 10 bases between them. The CDR3 reads CASSALGDSPLHF. CDR3 coding DNA: TGTGCCAGCAGCGCCTTAGGGGATTCACCCCTCCACTTT.

The chain combines TRBV6-6 with TRBJ2-2; 10 bases match TRBD2. There are 15 residues in the CDR3. Germline lookup yields CDR1 MNHNY and CDR2 SVGAGI (reference sequence). Trimming cost V 4 bases and J 4 bases; bases outside gene matches: 3. The DNA for the CDR3 is TGTGCCAGCAGTTCGGAGCGGGGGGGCACCGGGGAGCTGTTTTTT. It encodes CASSSERGGTGELFF.

The chain links TRBV5-1 to TRBJ2-1; maybe TRBD1 (6 bases). V was clipped by 0 bases and J by 8 bases, with 15 bases between them. The CDR3 covers 15 residues. The germline gives CDR1 SGHRS, CDR2 YFSETQ. The CDR3 spells CASSLDRASHDEQFF. In DNA, the CDR3 is TGCGCCAGCAGCTTGGACAGGGCCTCCCACGATGAGCAGTTCTTC.

The CDR3 sequence: CASSQDQIGGDGYTF. CDR3 nucleotide sequence: TGTGCCAGCAGCCAAGATCAAATTGGGGGCGATGGCTACACCTTC. The chain couples TRBV14 to TRBJ1-2; weak D call: TRBD1 (6 bases). The CDR3 spans 15 residues. V lost 0 bases to trimming and J lost 6 bases, with 14 bases between them. Germline CDR1 reads SGHDN; CDR2 reads FVKESK.

The J gene is TRBJ1-1, the V gene TRBV9, with 9 bases aligning to TRBD1. The CDR3 extends over 13 amino acids. J lost 11 bases, V lost 0 bases, and 5 bases had no gene match. CDR1 is SGDLS and CDR2 is YYNGEE in the germline V gene. The chain's CDR3 is CASSVEGTGGAFF. The CDR3 DNA is TGTGCCAGCAGCGTAGAGGGAACAGGGGGCGCTTTCTTT.

This clone was counted only a few times. The chain links TRBV29-1 to TRBJ2-2, with 8 positions matching TRBD2. V shed 7 bases and J 6 bases; nucleotides not matched to a gene: 4. The CDR3 length is 12 residues. Germline CDR1 SQVTM, CDR2 ANQGSEA. The CDR3 bases are TGCAGCGCTGGACTAGCTGCCGGGGAGCTGTTTTTT. As protein: CSAGLAAGELFF.

This clone was counted a few times. This chain uses TRBV4-1 with TRBJ1-1, with 8 bases lining up with TRBD1. CDR3 size: 15 residues. Losses at the gene ends were 4 bases for V and 0 bases for J; bases not matched to a gene: 4. CDR1 is MGHRA and CDR2 is YSYEKL in the germline V gene. CDR3 sequence (DNA): TGCGCCAGCAGCCCGACGACAGGGGTGAACACTGAAGCTTTCTTT. This gives the protein CASSPTTGVNTEAFF.

The chain carries TRBV9 and TRBJ2-7; tentative D call: TRBD2 (6 bases). Germline CDR1 SGDLS, CDR2 YYNGEE. The V end was cut by 0 bases, the J end by 6 bases, with 10 bases between. CDR3 length equals 13 residues. This CDR3 reads CASSVDLASEQYF. The CDR3, as DNA: TGTGCCAGCAGCGTAGATCTAGCGTCCGAGCAGTACTTC.

The CDR3: CASSSGQGVILDGYTF. As DNA, the CDR3 is TGCGCCAGCAGCTCCGGACAGGGGGTAATACTAGATGGCTACACCTTC. V and J are TRBV5-1 and TRBJ1-2; the match to TRBD1 covers 10 bases. Germline values: CDR1 SGHRS, CDR2 YFSETQ. This CDR3 comprises 16 residues. The V and J ends lost 3 bases and 6 bases, in that order; junction bases with no gene match: 11.

This clone has a single count. The J gene is TRBJ1-4, the V gene TRBV7-2; 9 bases match TRBD1. The CDR3 is made up of 16 amino acids. V lost 5 bases, J lost 6 bases, and 10 bases stayed unmatched. Germline CDR1 reads SGHTA; CDR2 reads FQGNSA. CDR3 sequence: CASSIRTGAAYEKLFF. The CDR3 nucleotides read TGTGCCAGCAGCATCAGGACAGGGGCCGCCTATGAAAAACTGTTTTTT.

The chain links TRBV29-1 to TRBJ2-2; 12 nucleotides agree with TRBD1. Germline V gives CDR1 SQVTM, CDR2 ANQGSEA. This CDR3 is 14 amino acids long. V lost 4 bases and J lost 7; bases outside the gene matches: 4. The CDR3 coding sequence is TGCAGCGTTGTGGGACAGGGGGCAAACGGGGAGCTGTTTTTT. It yields the protein CSVVGQGANGELFF.

There are a few counts of this clone. V usage is TRBV20-1 and J usage is TRBJ1-1, with no clear D. Trimming removed 3 bases at V and 1 base at J, with 15 bases between. The CDR3 covers 15 residues. Germline values: CDR1 DFQATT, CDR2 SNEGSKA (reference sequence). Here the CDR3 reads CSASPGYKRNTEAFF. DNA for the CDR3: TGCAGTGCTAGTCCAGGCTACAAACGGAACACTGAAGCTTTCTTT.

In this sample, this clone turned up a few times. The chain has TRBV6-5 and TRBJ1-3; no clear D gene. The CDR3 has 14 amino acids. V lost 8 bases to trimming and J lost 0 bases, with 11 bases between them. Germline loops: CDR1 MNHEY, CDR2 SVGAGI. CDR3 protein: CASSGGNSGNTIYF. The CDR3, as DNA: TGTGCCAGCTCGGGTGGAAACTCTGGAAACACCATATATTTT.

CDR3 residues: CASSLQEWRLYEQYF. For the CDR3, the DNA is TGTGCCAGCAGCCTACAGGAGTGGCGGCTCTACGAGCAGTACTTC. The chain recombines TRBV7-8 with TRBJ2-7; tentatively, D is TRBD1 (5 bases). CDR1 is SGHVS and CDR2 is FQNEAQ in the germline V gene. This CDR3 has 15 residues. Trimming stripped 5 bases from V and 3 bases from J, with 17 bases between.

This chain links TRBV2 with TRBJ2-3, with D hard to call. V was shortened by 7 bases and J by 4 bases, with 3 bases between the two germline ends. The CDR3 is 10 residues long. The germline CDR1 and CDR2 sequences are SNHLY and FYNNEI. CDR3 region: CASTSDTQYF. The DNA of the CDR3 is TGTGCCAGCACCTCAGATACGCAGTATTTT.

The chain uses TRBV2 and TRBJ1-1, with D maybe TRBD1 (6 bases). V lost 6 bases and J 0 bases, leaving 11 bases between the germline ends. Germline V lookup: CDR1 SNHLY, CDR2 FYNNEI. CDR3 length: 14 amino acids. This CDR3 reads CASRDRPMNTEAFF. The CDR3 DNA reads TGTGCCAGCAGGGACAGACCCATGAACACTGAAGCTTTCTTT.

The chain joins TRBV7-9 to TRBJ1-1; 7 positions match TRBD1. CDR3 length equals 14 residues. The germline gives CDR1 SEHNR, CDR2 FQNEAQ (reference sequence). With 6 bases clipped from V and 1 base from J, the junction kept 5 bases outside the gene matches. The CDR3 DNA sequence: TGTGCCAGCAGTTTCGGACAGGAGAACACTGAAGCTTTCTTT. Translation: CASSFGQENTEAFF.

The chain is built from TRBV28 and TRBJ1-6, with D unclear. This CDR3 region has 15 residues. V was cut by 2 bases and J by 4 bases, with 9 bases left in between. Germline V gene sequence: CDR1 MDHEN, CDR2 SYDVKM. CDR3 residues: CASSLGGPYNSPLHF. The CDR3 region has the DNA TGTGCCAGCAGTTTAGGAGGGCCATATAATTCACCCCTCCACTTT.

The V and J genes are TRBV4-1 and TRBJ2-7; TRBD1 aligns across 9 bases. Per the germline V gene, CDR1 is MGHRA and CDR2 is YSYEKL. V trimming: 4 bases; J trimming: 6 bases; junction bases outside the gene matches: 16. The CDR3 runs to 17 residues. CDR3 sequence reads: CASSRLVGGTGSGEQYF. As DNA, the CDR3 is TGCGCCAGCAGCCGATTAGTAGGTGGGACAGGGTCGGGCGAGCAGTACTTC.

V usage is TRBV28 and J usage is TRBJ2-7, with 9 bases lining up with TRBD1. After removal of 7 bases from V and 0 bases from J, the junction contained 13 bases not matched to a gene. Germline lookup yields CDR1 MDHEN and CDR2 SYDVKM. The CDR3 sequence is 17 residues long. The CDR3 nucleotides are TGTGCCAGCAACTTCGGGGACAGGGAAACTCTCTCCTACGAGCAGTACTTC. This sequence encodes CASNFGDRETLSYEQYF. Full variable domain (outside the CDR3, taken from reference TRBV28 and TRBJ2-7): DVKVTQSSRYLVKRTGEKVFLECVQDMDHENMFWYRQDPGLGLRLIYFSYDVKMKEKGDIPEGYSVSREKKERFSLILESASTNQTSMYLCASNFGDRETLSYEQYFGPGTRLTVT.

This chain joins TRBV6-2 or TRBV6-3 and TRBJ2-1; TRBD2 matches at 11 bases. The V gene's germline CDR1 is MNHEY and CDR2 SVGEGT. The CDR3 is 18 amino acids. J gave up 3 bases and V 2 bases, and 9 bases lay outside the gene matches. The CDR3 loop is CASSYPLAGGSHYNEQFF. The CDR3 DNA reads as TGTGCCAGCAGTTACCCTCTAGCGGGAGGCTCCCACTACAATGAGCAGTTCTTC.

This CDR3 reads CASSALGIGANTEAFF. The CDR3 nucleotides read TGTGCCAGCAGTGCCTTGGGGATTGGGGCCAACACTGAAGCTTTCTTT. The chain joins TRBV6-1 to TRBJ1-1; perhaps TRBD1 as D (5 bases). From germline, CDR1 is MNHNS and CDR2 SASEGT. Trimming shortened V by 4 bases and J by 2 bases, and 17 bases separated the two germline ends. This CDR3 region has 16 residues.

This clone has only a few counts. The CDR3 sequence is CASSPTGQGASGANVLTF. The CDR3 bases are TGCGCCAGCAGCCCAACGGGACAGGGGGCTTCTGGGGCCAACGTCCTGACTTTC. The J gene is TRBJ2-6, the V gene TRBV5-1, with 12 bases lining up with TRBD1. The CDR3 sequence is 18 residues long. The germline gives CDR1 SGHRS, CDR2 YFSETQ. V was clipped by 4 bases and J by 1 base; unmatched bases: 6. The entire variable domain, with the rest obtained from reference TRBV5-1 and TRBJ2-6, is as follows: KAGVTQTPRYLIKTRGQQVTLSCSPISGHRSVSWYQQTPGQGLQFLFEYFSETQRNKGNFPGRFSGRQFSNSRSEMNVSTLELGDSALYLCASSPTGQGASGANVLTFGAGSRLTVL.

The chain has TRBV5-8 and TRBJ2-5, with unresolved D. V dropped 0 bases and J dropped 2 bases, with 8 bases sitting between them. This CDR3 contains 14 residues. Germline V gives CDR1 SGHTS, CDR2 YDEGEE. CDR3 sequence reads: CASSLGLLQETQYF. DNA of the CDR3: TGTGCCAGCAGCTTGGGACTCCTACAAGAGACCCAGTACTTC. Complete variable domain (other parts from reference TRBV5-8 and TRBJ2-5): EAGVTQSPTHLIKTRGQQATLRCSPISGHTSVYWYQQALGLGLQFLLWYDEGEERNRGNFPPRFSGRQFPNYSSELNVNALELEDSALYLCASSLGLLQETQYFGPGTRLLVL.

This clone was seen once. The V gene is TRBV30, the J gene TRBJ2-4; D might be TRBD2 (5 bases). This CDR3 has 13 amino acids. V lost 2 bases to trimming and J lost 8 bases, with 13 bases between them. Germline-derived CDR1 and CDR2 are GTSNPN and SVGIG (reference sequence). In DNA, the CDR3 is TGTGCCTGGAGTCCGGGGAATACATACATTCAGTACTTC. This sequence encodes CAWSPGNTYIQYF.

This clone showed up just a few times. The chain has TRBV6-2 or TRBV6-3 and TRBJ1-2; 10 positions match TRBD1. The trim removed 5 bases at V and 6 bases at J, leaving 6 bases unmatched. Germline loops: CDR1 MNHEY, CDR2 SVGEGT. The CDR3 length is 14 residues. The chain's CDR3 is CASSTGQGFDGYTF. The DNA of the CDR3 is TGTGCCAGCAGTACGGGACAGGGGTTCGATGGCTACACCTTC.

The rearrangement joins TRBV4-2 to TRBJ1-5, with 9 bases aligning to TRBD1. Germline values: CDR1 LGHNA, CDR2 YNFKEQ. The length of the CDR3 is 18 residues. V gave up 3 bases and J gave up 5 bases; unmatched junction bases: 14. The chain's CDR3 is CASSHSQGTGFPHQPQHF. In DNA, the CDR3 is TGTGCCAGCAGCCATTCGCAGGGGACAGGGTTTCCCCATCAGCCCCAGCATTTT.

J is TRBJ1-5 and V is TRBV5-1; D might be TRBD1 (6 bases). Germline V CDR1 and CDR2: SGHRS, YFSETQ. This CDR3 spans 15 amino acids. The germline V and J ends were trimmed by 4 bases and 7 bases, with 18 bases remaining between them. The CDR3 is CASSRDGTGIQPQHF. For the CDR3, the DNA is TGCGCCAGCAGCCGCGACGGCACAGGGATACAGCCCCAGCATTTT. Full variable domain (remainder filled in from reference TRBV5-1 and TRBJ1-5): KAGVTQTPRYLIKTRGQQVTLSCSPISGHRSVSWYQQTPGQGLQFLFEYFSETQRNKGNFPGRFSGRQFSNSRSEMNVSTLELGDSALYLCASSRDGTGIQPQHFGDGTRLSIL.

This rearrangement joins TRBV30 to TRBJ1-2; 8 bases are shared with TRBD1. CDR3 size: 11 residues. J gave up 7 bases and V 4 bases, and 2 bases lay outside the gene matches. CDR1 is GTSNPN, CDR2 SVGIG, per germline (reference sequence). The CDR3, as DNA: TGTGCCTGGAAAGACAGGGGTGGCTACACCTTC. It encodes CAWKDRGGYTF.

V gene TRBV10-3 combines with J gene TRBJ1-5; no firm D call. CDR1 and CDR2 (germline): ENHRY, SYGVKD. Trimming took off 8 bases at V and 3 bases at J, with 11 bases between the two ends. The CDR3 has 13 residues. CDR3 region: CAIRGTTNQPQHF. For the CDR3, the DNA is TGTGCCATCCGTGGCACTACCAATCAGCCCCAGCATTTT.